This T cell receptor beta chain was sequenced in a study of cytomegalovirus exposure and HLA in healthy donors. Points on this clone: Its target is unknown.

Germline-derived CDR1 and CDR2 are LGHNT and FRNRAP. The CDR3 length is 13 residues. V lost 3 bases and J 6 bases, leaving 9 bases between the germline ends. The PCR had 60 Vbeta and 13 Jbeta primers. The assay was immunoSEQ multiplex PCR, and TCRdb's table has in-frame clones only and misses some. The table shows approximately 220,000 clones, with approximately 80% occurring only once. Study-wide points: CMV serostatus was the only recorded immune exposure for donors. Of the V segments, some could not be distinguished, including TRBV6-2 and TRBV6-3, and were excluded.

Sequencing used PBMCs. This chain uses TRBV12-5 with TRBJ2-1; D is perhaps TRBD1 (5 bases). This TCR was sampled from a boy younger than 10 in good health and CMV-seronegative. CDR3 loop: CASGLGVINEQFF. The CDR3 DNA follows: TGTGCTAGTGGTTTAGGGGTGATCAATGAGCAGTTCTTC.